Listed below are T cell receptor beta chains from one sample, sequenced in a study of control samples from healthy donors and cancer patients. Measured with immunoSEQ multiplex PCR; TCRdb has only the in-frame clones, and not every one. The sample yields around 130,000 clones, 80% to 95% seen once. Input material: blood. The receptor source for this set is a man aged 18 to 29 in good health. CDR3s include the opening cysteine and the closing phenylalanine or tryptophan. The order of the fields is J gene, D gene, V gene, clone size, CDR3 DNA, CDR3 protein. D genes are given only for firm matches. Part of the rows lack a size; the others show once, few, many or a class for expanded clones.

TRBJ2-7 | TRBD1 | TRBV27 | many | TGTGCCAGCAGTTTACAGGGGGCCAACTACGAGCAGTACTTC | CASSLQGANYEQYF
TRBJ1-2 | TRBD1 | TRBV3-1/TRBV3-2 | . | TGTGCCAGCAGCCAAGAACCCGGACAGGGCTATGGCTACACCTTC | CASSQEPGQGYGYTF
TRBJ1-1 | TRBD1 | TRBV5-1 | . | TGCGCCAGCAGCCCGACTAGGACAGGGAACACTGAAGCTTTCTTT | CASSPTRTGNTEAFF
TRBJ2-6 | TRBD2 | TRBV30 | . | TGTGCCTGGAGTTGGACGAAGCGGGGGAGCTCTGGGGCCAACGTCCTGACTTTC | CAWSWTKRGSSGANVLTF
TRBJ1-5 | . | TRBV12-3/TRBV12-4 | . | TGTGCCAGCAGTTTAACGGGCAATCAGCCCCAGCATTTT | CASSLTGNQPQHF
TRBJ1-6 | TRBD1 | TRBV4-2 | . | TGTGCCAGCAGCCAAGTTTCCGGACAGGGGAATTCACCCCTCCACTTT | CASSQVSGQGNSPLHF
TRBJ1-3 | . | TRBV20-1 | . | TGCAGTGCTAGTGCGGGGGATACCTCTGGAAACACCATATATTTT | CSASAGDTSGNTIYF
TRBJ2-7 | TRBD1 | TRBV7-6 | . | TGTGCCAGCAGCACCCGAACAGGGGGAAGCTCCTACGAGCAGTACTTC | CASSTRTGGSSYEQYF
TRBJ2-5 | . | TRBV5-1 | . | TGCGCCAGCAGTCCCGGACAGCTACAAGAGACCCAGTACTTC | CASSPGQLQETQYF
TRBJ2-6 | . | TRBV5-4 | . | TGTGCCAGCAGATTGTCGTGGGACTCTGGGGCCAACGTCCTGACTTTC | CASRLSWDSGANVLTF
TRBJ2-5 | . | TRBV6-2/TRBV6-3 | . | TGTGCCAGCAGTTACTCGAGTGAGGGTGGGGAGACCCAGTACTTC | CASSYSSEGGETQYF
TRBJ1-1 | . | TRBV6-5 | . | TGTGCCAGCAAACAGGGACGGATGAACACTGAAGCTTTCTTT | CASKQGRMNTEAFF
TRBJ2-5 | . | TRBV5-6 | . | TGTGCCAGCAGCTTGGGGGGTTTCAGAGAGACCCAGTACTTC | CASSLGGFRETQYF
TRBJ1-1 | . | TRBV5-1 | . | TGCGCCAGCAGCACAATAGGGGGAGGTGAAGCTTTCTTT | CASSTIGGGEAFF
TRBJ1-2 | . | TRBV7-9 | . | TGTGCCAGCAGCTTAGATACCCCAGCTTACTATGGCTACACCTTC | CASSLDTPAYYGYTF